These 19 T cell receptor beta chains were all obtained from the same sample, sequenced in a study of patients with pleural tuberculosis. TCRdb itself ran the reads through MiXCR, one entry per CDR3 protein. In the table there are almost 30,000 distinct CDR3 sequences, 15% to 20% of which are singletons. The sample taken for sequencing was peripheral blood. All receptors derive from a human donor with pleural tuberculosis.

This clonotype has a count of ten or more. This chain joins TRBV5-1 and TRBJ2-1; possible D gene TRBD2, 6 bases. CDR3 size: 16 residues. V was trimmed by 2 bases and J by 5 bases, leaving 17 bases between them. Germline-derived CDR1 and CDR2 are SGHRS and YFSETQ. CDR3 bases: TGCGCCAGCAGCTTCCGGTCCAGCGGAGGGCACAATGAGCAGTTCTTC. Its translation: CASSFRSSGGHNEQFF.

This clonotype was counted at least ten times. V and J are TRBV6-6 and TRBJ2-7; 8 bases are shared with TRBD2. The length of the CDR3 is 15 residues. Looked up from germline, CDR1 is MNHNY and CDR2 is SVGAGI (reference sequence). V shed 2 bases, J shed 3 bases, and the junction held 6 bases outside the gene matches. CDR3 nucleotide sequence: TGTGCCAGCAGTTACGAGGCGGGAGGTATCTACGAGCAGTACTTC. Translated, it gives CASSYEAGGIYEQYF.

In its sample, this clonotype was seen many times. The CDR3 coding sequence is TGCAGTGCTAGGGCTAGCGGGGCGAGGGACAATGAGCAGTTCTTC. It codes for CSARASGARDNEQFF. The J gene is TRBJ2-1, the V gene TRBV20-1; 9 nucleotides align to TRBD2. The CDR3 covers 15 residues. Trimming took 3 bases from V and 5 from J; bases not matched to a gene: 8. Germline V lookup: CDR1 DFQATT, CDR2 SNEGSKA (reference sequence).

This clonotype qualifies as medium-sized (0.01 to 0.1%). The CDR3 bases are TGTGCCAGCAGGAACAGGGGGCTGAGTAACACTGAAGCTTTCTTT. Its protein is CASRNRGLSNTEAFF. The chain combines TRBV28 with TRBJ1-1, with 9 bases lining up with TRBD1. V was pared by 6 bases and J by 2 bases, with 7 bases of the junction left unmatched. Per the germline V gene, CDR1 is MDHEN and CDR2 is SYDVKM. The CDR3 is 15 residues long.

The sample holds many counts of this clonotype. The chain links TRBV14 to TRBJ1-3; D not resolved. V was cut by 5 bases and J by 0 bases, with 17 bases left in between. This CDR3 comprises 17 residues. Germline assignment: CDR1 SGHDN and CDR2 FVKESK. The DNA for the CDR3 is TGTGCCAGCAGCTCTTATTACGACCACTCCTCTGGAAACACCATATATTTT. Translated: CASSSYYDHSSGNTIYF.

A note on this clonotype: The junction departs from the called germline gene at one end, perhaps through a read error. The rearrangement uses TRBV7-9 and TRBJ1-4, with D possibly being TRBD1 (5 bases). The germline V gene encodes CDR1 SEHNR and CDR2 FQNEAQ (reference sequence). This CDR3 contains 14 residues. The CDR3 nucleotides are TGCGCCAGCAGCCCTCGGAGGGGAAGGGAAAAACTGCTTTTT. It specifies CASSPRRGREKLLF.

The rearrangement uses TRBV6-1 and TRBJ2-7; a possible D gene is TRBD2 (6 bases). The V and J ends lost 3 bases and 4 bases respectively, with 7 bases between them. From germline, CDR1 is MNHNS and CDR2 SASEGT. CDR3 size: 12 residues. CDR3 bases: TGTGCCAGCAGTGAGGCGGGATACGAGCAGTACTTC. This codes for CASSEAGYEQYF.

At least ten counts were recorded for this clonotype. The genes are TRBV28 and TRBJ2-7; either TRBD1 or TRBD2 may supply D (5 bases each). V was cut by 2 bases and J by 6 bases, with 8 bases left in between. The germline gives CDR1 MDHEN, CDR2 SYDVKM. The CDR3 is 12 amino acids. CDR3 protein: CASSLRGGEQYF. As DNA, the CDR3 is TGTGCCAGCAGTTTACGGGGCGGCGAGCAGTACTTC.

The chain recombines TRBV7-9 with TRBJ1-1; 7 bases are shared with TRBD1. Germline lookup yields CDR1 SEHNR and CDR2 FQNEAQ (reference sequence). The CDR3 has 15 residues. CDR3 region: CTISLAPTGRYEAFF. CDR3 in DNA: TGTACCATCAGCTTAGCCCCGACAGGGAGATATGAAGCTTTCTTT. The whole variable domain, filled in from reference TRBV7-9 and TRBJ1-1, reads DTGVSQNPRHKITKRGQNVTFRCDPISEHNRLYWYRQTLGQGPEFLTYFQNEAQLEKSRLLSDRFSAERPKGSFSTLEIQRTEQGDSAMYLCTISLAPTGRYEAFFGQGTRLTVV.

Many counts were recorded for this clonotype. The chain has TRBV20-1 and TRBJ1-2; the D gene is possibly TRBD1 (5 bases). V lost 1 base and J lost 0, with 12 bases in between. Germline lookup yields CDR1 DFQATT and CDR2 SNEGSKA (reference sequence). The CDR3 has 15 residues. The CDR3 here is CSARGWGTANYGYTF. For the CDR3, the DNA is TGCAGTGCTAGAGGATGGGGCACAGCTAACTATGGCTACACCTTC.

In its sample, this clonotype was seen many times. This CDR3 is CASSQLGLHSGNTIYF. DNA for the CDR3: TGCGCCAGCAGCCAACTGGGGTTACACTCTGGAAACACCATATATTTT. V and J are TRBV4-1 and TRBJ1-3; D remains unclear. V was pared by 2 bases and J by 0 bases, with 11 bases between. Germline V gene lookup returns CDR1 MGHRA and CDR2 YSYEKL. The CDR3 length is 16 residues.

This clonotype was seen ten or more times. This chain joins TRBV14 and TRBJ2-1; D gene unclear. The V gene lost 1 base and the J gene lost 0 bases, with 7 bases spanning the gap. Germline assignment: CDR1 SGHDN and CDR2 FVKESK. CDR3 length equals 15 residues. CDR3 loop: CASSQGGSSYNEQFF. In nucleotides, the CDR3 is TGTGCCAGCAGCCAAGGTGGTAGCTCCTACAATGAGCAGTTCTTC.

This clonotype appeared many times. V usage is TRBV28 and J usage is TRBJ2-1; TRBD1 agrees at 8 bases. The germline CDR1 and CDR2 sequences are MDHEN and SYDVKM. The CDR3 spans 16 residues. The V gene end was trimmed by 3 bases and the J gene end by 0 bases; junction bases not matched to a gene: 4. CDR3 in DNA: TGTGCCAGCAGTTTGGCCGGACAGGGCTCCTACAATGAGCAGTTCTTC. The encoded protein is CASSLAGQGSYNEQFF.

Remarks on this clonotype: With a much larger clone just one base away, this may be a read error. CDR3 amino acids: CASSLSRGRYKQYF. The CDR3 region has the DNA TGTGCCAGCAGCTTAAGCAGGGGGCGATACAAGCAGTACTTC. The chain employs TRBV11-1 and TRBJ2-7, with 8 bases lining up with TRBD1. CDR3 size: 14 residues. Trimming at V came to 2 bases and at J to 8 bases, leaving 8 bases not matched to a gene. The V gene's germline CDR1 is SGHAT and CDR2 FQDESV (reference sequence). Full variable domain (remainder filled in from reference TRBV11-1 and TRBJ2-7): EAEVAQSPRYKITEKSQAVAFWCDPISGHATLYWYRQILGQGPELLVQFQDESVVDDSQLPKDRFSAERLKGVDSTLKIQPAELGDSAMYLCASSLSRGRYKQYFGPGTRLTVT.

This clonotype is classed as medium-sized (0.01 to 0.1%). The chain combines TRBV6-2 or TRBV6-3 with TRBJ1-5; D is perhaps TRBD1 (5 bases). The CDR3 extends over 14 amino acids. The ends were cut back, 6 bases at V and 3 bases at J, with 12 bases in the middle. The germline gives CDR1 MNHEY, CDR2 SVGEGT. The CDR3: CASRMGPDNQPQHF. The DNA for the CDR3 is TGTGCCAGCAGAATGGGACCGGACAATCAGCCCCAGCATTTT.

A single count supports this clonotype. A clone one base away is much larger, so this may be a read error. The chain uses TRBV11-2 and TRBJ2-1; D call uncertain. This CDR3 is built from 13 residues. In germline, CDR1 is SGHAT, CDR2 FQNNGV. In DNA, the CDR3 is TGTACCAGCAGCTTAGAGTTCGGCTATGAGCAGTTCTTC. It translates to CTSSLEFGYEQFF.

This clonotype showed up just a few times. This CDR3 is CASSSQAGPPRYGYTF. The CDR3 DNA sequence: TGTGCCAGCAGCTCCCAAGCCGGACCTCCGAGGTATGGCTACACCTTC. This chain links TRBV13 with TRBJ1-2; D is ambiguous. The CDR3 length is 16 residues. The V end lost 4 bases, the J end lost 5 bases, and 20 bases lay between the germline ends. Germline V gives CDR1 PRHDT, CDR2 FYEKMQ (reference sequence).

Ten or more counts support this clonotype. This chain joins TRBV4-1 and TRBJ1-1; D is uncertain. CDR1 is MGHRA, CDR2 YSYEKL, per germline. CDR3 length equals 15 residues. Trimming left V 1 base short and J 5 bases short, with 14 bases between. CDR3 residues: CASSQGWAAGTEAFF. The CDR3 DNA sequence: TGCGCCAGCAGCCAAGGCTGGGCGGCGGGGACTGAAGCTTTCTTT.

This clonotype was seen repeatedly, ten times or more. The rearrangement uses TRBV10-3 and TRBJ1-1; no reliable D call. Trimming took 6 bases from V and 1 from J, leaving 12 bases between them. This CDR3 is 14 amino acids long. Germline V CDR1 and CDR2: ENHRY, SYGVKD. As DNA, the CDR3 is TGTGCCATCAGGGCGGGGTTACAGAACACTGAAGCTTTCTTT. It codes for CAIRAGLQNTEAFF.